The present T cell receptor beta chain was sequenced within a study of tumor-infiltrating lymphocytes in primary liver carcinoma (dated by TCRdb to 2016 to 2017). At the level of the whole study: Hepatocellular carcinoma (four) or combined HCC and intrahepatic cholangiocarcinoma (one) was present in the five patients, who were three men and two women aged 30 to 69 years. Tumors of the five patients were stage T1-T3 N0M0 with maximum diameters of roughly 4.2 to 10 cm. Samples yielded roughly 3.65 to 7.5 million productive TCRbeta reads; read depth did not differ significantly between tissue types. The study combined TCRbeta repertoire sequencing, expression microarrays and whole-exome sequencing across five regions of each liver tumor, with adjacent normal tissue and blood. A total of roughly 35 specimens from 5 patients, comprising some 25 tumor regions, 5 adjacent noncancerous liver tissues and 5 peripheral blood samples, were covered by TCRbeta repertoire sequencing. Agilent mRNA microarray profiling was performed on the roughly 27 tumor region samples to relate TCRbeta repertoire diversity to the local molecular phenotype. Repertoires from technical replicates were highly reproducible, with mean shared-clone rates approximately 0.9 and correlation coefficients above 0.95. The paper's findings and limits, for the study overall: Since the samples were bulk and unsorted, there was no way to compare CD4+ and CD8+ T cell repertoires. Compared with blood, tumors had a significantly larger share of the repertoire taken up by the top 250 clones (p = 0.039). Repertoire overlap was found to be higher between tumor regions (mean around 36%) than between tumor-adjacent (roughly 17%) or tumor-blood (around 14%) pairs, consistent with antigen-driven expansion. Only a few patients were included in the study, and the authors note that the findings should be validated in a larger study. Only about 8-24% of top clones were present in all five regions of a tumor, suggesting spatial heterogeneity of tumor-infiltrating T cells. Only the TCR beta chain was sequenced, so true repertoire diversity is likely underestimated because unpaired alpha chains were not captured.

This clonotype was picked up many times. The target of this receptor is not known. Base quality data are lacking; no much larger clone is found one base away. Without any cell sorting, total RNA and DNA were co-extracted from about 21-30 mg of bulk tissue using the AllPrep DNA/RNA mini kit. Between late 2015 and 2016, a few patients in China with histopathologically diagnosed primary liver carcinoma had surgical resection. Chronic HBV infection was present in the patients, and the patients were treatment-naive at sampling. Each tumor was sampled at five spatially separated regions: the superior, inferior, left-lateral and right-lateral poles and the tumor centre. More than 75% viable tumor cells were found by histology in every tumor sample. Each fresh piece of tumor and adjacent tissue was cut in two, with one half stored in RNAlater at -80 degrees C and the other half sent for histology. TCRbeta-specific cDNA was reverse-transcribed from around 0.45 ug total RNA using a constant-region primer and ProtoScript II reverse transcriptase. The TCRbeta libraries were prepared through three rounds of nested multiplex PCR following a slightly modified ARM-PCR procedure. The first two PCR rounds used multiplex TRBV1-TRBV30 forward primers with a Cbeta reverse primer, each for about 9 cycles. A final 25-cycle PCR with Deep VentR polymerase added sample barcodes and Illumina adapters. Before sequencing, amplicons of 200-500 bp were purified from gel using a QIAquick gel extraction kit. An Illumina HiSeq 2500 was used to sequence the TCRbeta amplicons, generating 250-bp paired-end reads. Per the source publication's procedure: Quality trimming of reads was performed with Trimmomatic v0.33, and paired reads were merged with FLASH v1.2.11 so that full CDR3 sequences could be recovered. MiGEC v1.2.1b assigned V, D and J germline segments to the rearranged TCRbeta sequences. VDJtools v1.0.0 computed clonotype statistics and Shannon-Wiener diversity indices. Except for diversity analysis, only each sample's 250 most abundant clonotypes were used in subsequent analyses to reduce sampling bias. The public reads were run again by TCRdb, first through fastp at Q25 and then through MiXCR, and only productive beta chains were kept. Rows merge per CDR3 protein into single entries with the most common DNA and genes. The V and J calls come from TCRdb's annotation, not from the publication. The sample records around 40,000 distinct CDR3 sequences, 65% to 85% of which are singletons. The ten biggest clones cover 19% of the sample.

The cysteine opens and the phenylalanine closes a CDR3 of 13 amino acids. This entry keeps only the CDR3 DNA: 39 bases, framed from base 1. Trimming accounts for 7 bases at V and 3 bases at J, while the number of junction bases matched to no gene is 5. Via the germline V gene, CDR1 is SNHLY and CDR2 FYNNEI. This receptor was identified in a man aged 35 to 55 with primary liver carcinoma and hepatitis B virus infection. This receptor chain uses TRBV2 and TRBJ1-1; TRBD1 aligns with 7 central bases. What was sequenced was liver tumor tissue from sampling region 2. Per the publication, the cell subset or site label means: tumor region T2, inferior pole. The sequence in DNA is TGTGCCAGCAATCCCGGGACAGACACTGAAGCTTTCTTT. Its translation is CASNPGTDTEAFF.